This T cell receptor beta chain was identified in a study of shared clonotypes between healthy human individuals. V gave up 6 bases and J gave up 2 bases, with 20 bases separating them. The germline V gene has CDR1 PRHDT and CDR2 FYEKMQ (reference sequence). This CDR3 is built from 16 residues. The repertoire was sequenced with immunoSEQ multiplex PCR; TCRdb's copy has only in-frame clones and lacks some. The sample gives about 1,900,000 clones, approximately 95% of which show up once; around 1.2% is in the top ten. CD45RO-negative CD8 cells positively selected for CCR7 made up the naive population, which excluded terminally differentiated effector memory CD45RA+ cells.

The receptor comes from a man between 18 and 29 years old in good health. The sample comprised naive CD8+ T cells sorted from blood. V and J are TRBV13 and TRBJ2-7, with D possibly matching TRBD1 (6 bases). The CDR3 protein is CASRVRGGQSTYEQYF. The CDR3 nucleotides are TGTGCCAGCAGAGTTAGAGGAGGACAGAGCACCTACGAGCAGTACTTC.